The 29 T cell receptor beta chains presented below share a single source sample, sequenced in a study of T-cell memory formation after mild COVID-19. MiXCR was run by TCRdb on the 5' RACE reads, yielding one entry per CDR3 protein. Found here are around 340,000 distinct CDR3 sequences, around a sixth of them singletons; the top ten hold approximately 20%. The sample comprised PBMCs or a T cell subset sorted from them (not recorded which). These receptors came from a man aged 18 to 30 who had mild COVID-19 (a few samples of this study predate the infection). Cell type and time point are not known.

This sequence joins TRBV29-1 and TRBJ1-2; D is ambiguous. Between the trimmed V and J ends, which lost 2 bases and 4 bases, there was a span of 11 bases. Germline V gene data show CDR1 as SQVTM and CDR2 as ANQGSEA. CDR3 length: 13 residues. The CDR3 reads CSVEREGGYGYTF. The DNA of the CDR3 is TGCAGCGTTGAACGGGAAGGAGGCTATGGCTACACCTTC.

The V call is TRBV19, the J call TRBJ1-5; D gene ambiguous. Germline lookup yields CDR1 LNHDA and CDR2 SQIVND (reference sequence). There are 16 residues in the CDR3. V lost 5 bases and J lost 3, with 17 bases in between. CDR3 DNA sequence: TGTGCCAGTAGTCCTCAGTCGGGTCTAAACAATCAGCCCCAGCATTTT. This codes for CASSPQSGLNNQPQHF.

This clonotype has ten or more counts. The chain joins TRBV3-1 to TRBJ2-7, with D unclear. V shed 3 bases and J shed 8 bases, with 11 bases lying between them. The CDR3 length is 12 residues. Germline V gives CDR1 LGHDT, CDR2 YNNKEL (reference sequence). CDR3 DNA: TGTGCCAGCAGCCATGAGAGCAGGCAGCAGTACTTC. Its protein is CASSHESRQQYF.

This chain links TRBV12-3 or TRBV12-4 with TRBJ1-2; TRBD1 matches 7 bases. CDR3 length: 14 amino acids. Germline trimming cut 6 bases from V and 8 bases from J; bases unmatched to any gene: 12. CDR3 sequence: CASRGRTGPRGYTF. CDR3 in DNA: TGTGCCAGCAGAGGAAGGACAGGTCCCCGGGGCTACACCTTC.

This clonotype turned up a few times. This sequence joins TRBV5-1 and TRBJ1-3; D uncertain. This CDR3 contains 16 residues. Germline V gives CDR1 SGHRS, CDR2 YFSETQ. V dropped 0 bases and J dropped 0 bases, with 10 bases sitting between them. The CDR3 DNA reads as TGCGCCAGCAGCTTGGGTTCGGGGAGCTCTGGAAACACCATATATTTT. Translated: CASSLGSGSSGNTIYF. Full variable domain (outside the CDR3, taken from reference TRBV5-1 and TRBJ1-3): KAGVTQTPRYLIKTRGQQVTLSCSPISGHRSVSWYQQTPGQGLQFLFEYFSETQRNKGNFPGRFSGRQFSNSRSEMNVSTLELGDSALYLCASSLGSGSSGNTIYFGEGSWLTVV.

V gene TRBV18 combines with J gene TRBJ1-3; no definite D call. Deletions cut 3 bases from V and 2 bases from J, with 14 bases between. CDR1 is KGHSH, CDR2 LQKENI, per germline. The CDR3 runs 16 residues. CDR3 sequence (DNA): TGTGCCAGCTCACCCCCCTCGGACCTCCCTGGAAACACCATATATTTT. The encoded protein is CASSPPSDLPGNTIYF.

This clonotype has more than one count but fewer than ten. The chain has TRBV6-6 and TRBJ2-1; perhaps D is TRBD1 or TRBD2 (5 bases each). The germline V and J ends were trimmed by 2 bases and 15 bases, with 17 bases remaining between them. Germline assignment: CDR1 MNHNY and CDR2 SVGAGI (reference sequence). The CDR3 loop spans 13 amino acids. The CDR3 nucleotides are TGTGCCAGCAGTTACGACCCTCGGTCGGGGCCGTTCTTC. It encodes CASSYDPRSGPFF.

This clonotype was counted only a few times. The CDR3 DNA follows: TGTGCCAGCAGCCAACTTGGGCAGGGAGCCTACGAGCAGTACTTC. Translating it yields CASSQLGQGAYEQYF. J is TRBJ2-7 and V is TRBV3-1; D might be TRBD1 or TRBD2, each matching 5 bases. CDR3 size: 15 residues. Trimming removed 2 bases at V and 2 bases at J, with 13 bases between. Germline CDR1 reads LGHDT; CDR2 reads YNNKEL (reference sequence).

This clonotype showed up many times. The V gene is TRBV6-1, the J gene TRBJ2-2, with no clear D. This CDR3 contains 15 residues. Trimming took 1 base from V and 5 from J, leaving 11 bases between them. Germline CDR1 reads MNHNS; CDR2 reads SASEGT. The CDR3 here is CASSEVLAETGELFF. The DNA of the CDR3 is TGTGCCAGCAGTGAAGTCTTGGCGGAGACCGGGGAGCTGTTTTTT.

The chain joins TRBV6-1 to TRBJ1-5; D is possibly TRBD1 (6 bases). Germline V gene data show CDR1 as MNHNS and CDR2 as SASEGT. The CDR3 contains 15 residues. V was clipped by 9 bases and J by 3 bases, with 18 bases between them. CDR3 DNA: TGTGCCAGTACCTACAGGGTTGAGGTCAATCAGCCCCAGCATTTT. Its translation is CASTYRVEVNQPQHF.

This clonotype was seen a few times. V and J are TRBV20-1 and TRBJ2-5, with TRBD2 matching 13 bases. Trimming at V came to 7 bases and at J to 5 bases, leaving 10 bases not matched to a gene. The CDR3 has 15 amino acids. The V gene's germline CDR1 is DFQATT and CDR2 SNEGSKA (reference sequence). The DNA for the CDR3 is TGCAGTGTCAGCCGACTAGCGGGGGGCCAGGAGACCCAGTACTTC. Its protein is CSVSRLAGGQETQYF.

The J gene is TRBJ2-3, the V gene TRBV6-2 or TRBV6-3; D perhaps matches TRBD2 (5 bases). The V end was cut by 2 bases, the J end by 2 bases, with 11 bases between. In germline, CDR1 is MNHEY, CDR2 SVGEGT. CDR3 length: 15 amino acids. The CDR3 sequence: CASSYAGVNTDTQYF. The CDR3 DNA reads TGTGCCAGCAGTTACGCCGGGGTCAACACAGATACGCAGTATTTT.

The genes are TRBV7-2 and TRBJ1-4, with a possible D match to TRBD1 (5 bases). The germline gives CDR1 SGHTA, CDR2 FQGNSA. V lost 5 bases and J lost 3, with 13 bases in between. The CDR3 has 15 amino acids. The CDR3 bases are TGTGCCAGCAGCGACGGCAGGGTCTCTAATGAAAAACTGTTTTTT. This codes for CASSDGRVSNEKLFF.

The V call is TRBV11-3, the J call TRBJ2-1; 9 nucleotides agree with TRBD2. The ends lost 1 base at V and 8 bases at J; junction bases unmatched: 3. The CDR3 runs 14 residues. Germline CDR1 SGHNT, CDR2 YENEEA. CDR3 amino acids: CASSLVRTSDEQFF. CDR3 bases: TGTGCCAGCAGCTTAGTCCGGACTAGCGATGAGCAGTTCTTC.

The V call is TRBV3-1, the J call TRBJ2-7; unclear D gene. The CDR3 extends over 12 amino acids. Germline V gives CDR1 LGHDT, CDR2 YNNKEL (reference sequence). V dropped 4 bases and J dropped 4 bases, with 8 bases sitting between them. CDR3 in DNA: TGTGCCAGCAGCCTGTCGTGGTACGAGCAGTACTTC. This translates into CASSLSWYEQYF.

This clonotype has only a few counts. The rearrangement joins TRBV29-1 to TRBJ2-7; 9 bases match TRBD1. Unmatched junction bases numbered 10, after V lost 7 bases and J lost 6 bases. This CDR3 comprises 13 residues. In germline, CDR1 is SQVTM, CDR2 ANQGSEA. The DNA for the CDR3 is TGCAGCGCGAGGATTGAGACAGGGGGCGAGCAGTACTTC. Translating it yields CSARIETGGEQYF.

This chain joins TRBV4-2 and TRBJ1-1; D is ambiguous. The CDR3 consists of 16 residues. Between the trimmed V and J ends, which lost 1 base and 1 base, there was a span of 13 bases. Germline values: CDR1 LGHNA, CDR2 YNFKEQ. Written as DNA, the CDR3 is TGTGCCAGCAGCCAAGGGAGCGCGGTCCCGAACACTGAAGCTTTCTTT. The encoded protein is CASSQGSAVPNTEAFF.

J is TRBJ2-3 and V is TRBV7-2; D is perhaps TRBD1 (5 bases). The CDR3 runs to 14 residues. V was shortened by 5 bases and J by 2 bases, with 11 bases between the two germline ends. Germline V CDR1 and CDR2: SGHTA, FQGNSA. CDR3 amino acids: CASSAQGPTDTQYF. The CDR3 bases are TGTGCCAGCAGCGCCCAGGGTCCCACAGATACGCAGTATTTT.

This clonotype was recorded a few times. The chain uses TRBV6-6 and TRBJ2-1, with 11 bases identical to TRBD1. Germline CDR1 MNHNY, CDR2 SVGAGI (reference sequence). The CDR3 contains 15 residues. V lost 10 bases and J lost 8; bases outside the gene matches: 13. CDR3 sequence (DNA): TGTGCCACCGGGAACCGGGACAGGGGGTACGATGAGCAGTTCTTC. Residues: CATGNRDRGYDEQFF.

This chain uses TRBV6-2 or TRBV6-3 with TRBJ2-7; 9 bases match TRBD1. J gave up 4 bases and V 8 bases, and 15 bases lay outside the gene matches. Germline values: CDR1 MNHEY, CDR2 SVGEGT. The CDR3 loop spans 16 amino acids. The CDR3 nucleotides are TGTGCCAGCGGATCATCGCTACAGGGGGCGCGTTACGAGCAGTACTTC. It is translated as CASGSSLQGARYEQYF.

This clonotype was detected ten times or more. This chain joins TRBV6-2 or TRBV6-3 and TRBJ2-2, with TRBD2 identical over 7 bases. V gave up 6 bases and J gave up 5 bases; unmatched junction bases: 6. Germline assignment: CDR1 MNHEY and CDR2 SVGEGT. This CDR3 has 14 amino acids. The CDR3 DNA is TGTGCCAGCAGCCACATTAGCGGGACCGGGGAGCTGTTTTTT. Translation: CASSHISGTGELFF.

The chain carries TRBV20-1 and TRBJ1-5; D is uncertain. Trimming took 1 base from V and 0 from J, leaving 10 bases between them. The CDR3 runs 15 residues. Germline assignment: CDR1 DFQATT and CDR2 SNEGSKA (reference sequence). CDR3 region: CSARGAPTSNQPQHF. In DNA, the CDR3 is TGCAGTGCTAGAGGGGCCCCCACTAGCAATCAGCCCCAGCATTTT.

This sequence joins TRBV5-1 and TRBJ2-4, with TRBD1 as a possible D gene (6 bases). The length of the CDR3 is 18 residues. Between the trimmed V and J ends, which lost 0 bases and 1 base, there was a span of 17 bases. Germline CDR1 is SGHRS and CDR2 is YFSETQ. CDR3 loop: CASSLGTVRGSAKNIQYF. The CDR3 DNA reads as TGCGCCAGCAGCTTGGGGACAGTCCGTGGGTCCGCCAAAAACATTCAGTACTTC.

The chain employs TRBV9 and TRBJ1-1; weak D call: TRBD1 (6 bases). Trimming cost V 3 bases and J 1 base, with 16 bases left between them. This CDR3 comprises 16 residues. The germline V gene has CDR1 SGDLS and CDR2 YYNGEE. The CDR3 loop reads CASSALTGTQNTEAFF. The CDR3 bases are TGTGCCAGCAGCGCACTAACCGGGACACAGAACACTGAAGCTTTCTTT.

The rearrangement joins TRBV6-2 or TRBV6-3 to TRBJ2-6, with unresolved D. V was trimmed by 5 bases and J by 0 bases, leaving 11 bases between them. The CDR3 has 16 amino acids. Germline-derived CDR1 and CDR2 are MNHEY and SVGEGT. The CDR3 coding sequence is TGTGCCAGCAGTCCCCTCGTCATCTCTGGGGCCAACGTCCTGACTTTC. Translation: CASSPLVISGANVLTF.

This clonotype was seen ten or more times. This chain links TRBV5-1 with TRBJ2-3; 9 bases align to TRBD1. V was pared by 6 bases and J by 5 bases, with 16 bases of the junction left unmatched. Germline CDR1 SGHRS, CDR2 YFSETQ. CDR3 size: 17 residues. The chain's CDR3 is CASTYGGTGLAGDTQYF. The CDR3 DNA sequence: TGCGCCAGCACCTACGGAGGGACAGGGCTGGCGGGAGATACGCAGTATTTT.

This clonotype was detected only a few times. The V and J genes are TRBV7-2 and TRBJ1-5; TRBD1 might be the D (6 bases). Trimming stripped 2 bases from V and 6 bases from J, with 11 bases between. Germline lookup yields CDR1 SGHTA and CDR2 FQGNSA. The CDR3 contains 14 residues. CDR3 sequence: CASSLSRGVQPQHF. CDR3 sequence (DNA): TGTGCCAGCAGCTTATCCAGGGGTGTTCAGCCCCAGCATTTT.

The gene calls are TRBV27 and TRBJ2-5; 10 bases align to TRBD2. V was pared by 10 bases and J by 4 bases, with 6 bases of the junction left unmatched. In germline, CDR1 is MNHEY, CDR2 SMNVEV (reference sequence). The CDR3 runs to 13 residues. The CDR3: CATAAGGTETQYF. CDR3 coding DNA: TGTGCCACCGCAGCGGGGGGGACAGAGACCCAGTACTTC.

This clonotype was detected only a few times. This chain links TRBV5-5 with TRBJ1-5; D might be TRBD1 (6 bases). CDR1 is SGHKS and CDR2 is YYEKEE in the germline V gene (reference sequence). CDR3 length equals 17 residues. The V end was cut by 0 bases, the J end by 2 bases, with 15 bases between. CDR3 sequence (DNA): TGTGCCAGCAGCTTGGACGGTAGCGCAGGGGGCAATCAGCCCCAGCATTTT. Protein sequence: CASSLDGSAGGNQPQHF.